Shown below are 22 T cell receptor beta chains from a single sample sequenced in a study of neoadjuvant anti-PD-1 for oral cavity cancer. Assay: immunoSEQ multiplex PCR; the TCRdb copy retains only in-frame clones and omits some. The repertoire includes 9,500 to 12,000 clones, 45% to 60% of them detected once, and more than 20% sits in the top ten. The material sequenced was tumor tissue, taken before nivolumab (anti-PD-1) treatment. These receptors were collected from a person aged 40 to 85 with oral cavity squamous cell carcinoma.

V is TRBV10-3 and J is TRBJ1-2; TRBD1 agrees at 9 bases. The junction had 12 bases not matched to a gene; V was cut back by 4 bases and J by 6 bases. CDR1 ENHRY and CDR2 SYGVKD come from the germline V gene. This CDR3 comprises 16 residues. The CDR3 spells CAISVSSGTGMDGYTF. For the CDR3, the DNA is TGTGCCATCAGTGTTTCATCCGGGACAGGGATGGATGGCTACACCTTC.

There are a few counts of this clone. V and J are TRBV18 and TRBJ1-5; D is perhaps TRBD1 (6 bases). The CDR3 covers 16 residues. The germline CDR1 and CDR2 sequences are KGHSH and LQKENI. V shed 3 bases and J shed 1 base, with 13 bases lying between them. For the CDR3, the DNA is TGTGCCAGCTCACCGGCCGGGACAACGAGCAATCAGCCCCAGCATTTT. Translated, it gives CASSPAGTTSNQPQHF.

The V call is TRBV7-9, the J call TRBJ1-2; D is ambiguous. Trimming removed 8 bases from V and 4 bases from J, with 23 bases in between. The germline CDR1 and CDR2 sequences are SEHNR and FQNEAQ (reference sequence). CDR3 length: 16 residues. In nucleotides, the CDR3 is TGTGCCAGCGTCCTAAGGAAGGCAGCGAATTTCTATGGCTACACCTTC. Its translation: CASVLRKAANFYGYTF.

V is TRBV5-4 and J is TRBJ2-7; maybe TRBD1 (6 bases). Trimming cost V 6 bases and J 1 base, with 20 bases left between them. The CDR3 contains 16 residues. Looked up from germline, CDR1 is SGHNT and CDR2 is YYREEE (reference sequence). DNA of the CDR3: TGTGCCAGCACCAAGAAGGGGCTCAGGGGATCCTACGAGCAGTACTTC. Translation: CASTKKGLRGSYEQYF. Full variable domain (remainder filled in from reference TRBV5-4 and TRBJ2-7): ETGVTQSPTHLIKTRGQQVTLRCSSQSGHNTVSWYQQALGQGPQFIFQYYREEENGRGNFPPRFSGLQFPNYSSELNVNALELDDSALYLCASTKKGLRGSYEQYFGPGTRLTVT.

The CDR3 reads CASSDLWGSTEAFF. The CDR3 DNA follows: TGTGCCAGCAGCGACCTATGGGGGAGCACTGAAGCTTTCTTT. The J gene is TRBJ1-1, the V gene TRBV5-6; possible D gene TRBD1, 5 bases. The CDR3 has 14 amino acids. Trimming pared 4 bases from V and 4 bases from J, leaving 14 bases between. Per germline, CDR1 SGHDT and CDR2 YYEEEE. Full variable domain (outside the CDR3, taken from reference TRBV5-6 and TRBJ1-1): DAGVTQSPTHLIKTRGQQVTLRCSPKSGHDTVSWYQQALGQGPQFIFQYYEEEERQRGNFPDRFSGHQFPNYSSELNVNALLLGDSALYLCASSDLWGSTEAFFGQGTRLTVV.

The chain joins TRBV7-2 to TRBJ1-4; 7 nucleotides align to TRBD1. The CDR3 spans 14 residues. J was trimmed by 6 bases and V by 5 bases; bases with no gene match: 6. Germline CDR1 and CDR2: SGHTA and FQGNSA. CDR3 region: CASSLGGQDEKLFF. In nucleotides, the CDR3 is TGTGCCAGCAGCCTGGGTGGACAGGATGAAAAACTGTTTTTT.

The chain links TRBV7-8 to TRBJ1-2; 7 nucleotides match TRBD1. The CDR3 spans 15 residues. Trimming removed 3 bases from V and 7 bases from J; junction bases left unmatched: 11. The V gene's germline CDR1 is SGHVS and CDR2 FQNEAQ. The CDR3 protein is CASSFTGQRFGGYTF. In nucleotides, the CDR3 is TGTGCCAGCAGCTTTACGGGACAGCGCTTTGGTGGCTACACCTTC.

This chain joins TRBV7-2 and TRBJ1-5; no clear D. The V end lost 4 bases, the J end lost 5 bases, and 15 bases lay between the germline ends. Germline V gene sequence: CDR1 SGHTA, CDR2 FQGNSA. The CDR3 spans 15 residues. The CDR3: CASSWKGDGDQPQHF. The CDR3 DNA is TGTGCCAGCAGCTGGAAGGGAGACGGTGATCAGCCCCAGCATTTT.

Here the CDR3 reads CASSERTGGYNEQFF. For the CDR3, the DNA is TGTGCCAGCAGTGAGAGGACAGGGGGCTACAATGAGCAGTTCTTC. V and J are TRBV6-1 and TRBJ2-1, with 10 bases aligning to TRBD1. The V segment lost 3 bases and the J segment 3 bases; nucleotides outside the gene matches: 2. This CDR3 contains 15 residues. Germline assignment: CDR1 MNHNS and CDR2 SASEGT.

This chain joins TRBV5-1 and TRBJ1-5, with D uncertain. Trimming stripped 1 base from V and 6 bases from J, with 11 bases between. CDR1 is SGHRS and CDR2 is YFSETQ in the germline V gene. CDR3 length: 14 residues. In DNA, the CDR3 is TGCGCCAGCAGCTTGAAGGCAGGTATTCAGCCCCAGCATTTT. Its protein is CASSLKAGIQPQHF.

The V call is TRBV6-1, the J call TRBJ1-3, with a weak D call TRBD1 (6 bases). Germline V CDR1 and CDR2: MNHNS, SASEGT. This CDR3 has 15 residues. Trimming cost V 5 bases and J 0 bases, with 11 bases left between them. CDR3 in amino acids: CASSPTGSSGNTIYF. As DNA, the CDR3 is TGTGCCAGCAGTCCTACAGGGAGCTCTGGAAACACCATATATTTT.

The chain uses TRBV19 and TRBJ2-3, with 12 bases matching TRBD2. The CDR3 has 16 residues. V lost 4 bases to trimming and J lost 8 bases; unmatched junction nucleotides: 10. Germline lookup yields CDR1 LNHDA and CDR2 SQIVND (reference sequence). CDR3 in amino acids: CASSRRTSGEAGTQYF. Written as DNA, the CDR3 is TGTGCCAGTAGTAGACGGACTAGCGGGGAAGCTGGTACGCAGTATTTT.

In its sample, this clone was seen once. The chain employs TRBV6-5 and TRBJ1-2; D may be TRBD1 (5 bases). Germline-derived CDR1 and CDR2 are MNHEY and SVGAGI. This CDR3 comprises 14 residues. Trimming shortened V by 6 bases and J by 8 bases, and 19 bases separated the two germline ends. The CDR3 bases are TGTGCCAGCAGCTCGCCCAGGGAGGCAGGGGGCTACACCTTC. Translating gives CASSSPREAGGYTF.

CDR3 residues: CASSLSGKGREQYF. CDR3 sequence (DNA): TGTGCCAGCAGTTTATCGGGAAAAGGTCGCGAGCAGTACTTC. This sequence joins TRBV27 and TRBJ2-7, with D hard to call. The CDR3 is 14 residues long. Germline assignment: CDR1 MNHEY and CDR2 SMNVEV (reference sequence). Between the trimmed V and J ends, which lost 0 bases and 6 bases, there was a span of 12 bases.

The chain recombines TRBV23-1 with TRBJ2-2; possible D gene TRBD2, 5 bases. TRBV23-1 is classed as an ORF, of uncertain function. This CDR3 region has 16 residues. With 0 bases removed from V and 4 bases from J, the gap between germline ends came to 12 bases. The CDR3 spells CASSQSGGRSTGELFF. The CDR3 DNA is TGCGCCAGCAGTCAATCAGGCGGGCGGAGCACCGGGGAGCTGTTTTTT.

This clone came up a few times. This chain links TRBV5-1 with TRBJ2-2; D not certain. V dropped 3 bases and J dropped 3 bases, with 9 bases sitting between them. Germline-derived CDR1 and CDR2 are SGHRS and YFSETQ. This CDR3 spans 14 amino acids. The CDR3 spells CASSWDGDTGELFF. For the CDR3, the DNA is TGCGCCAGCAGCTGGGATGGGGACACCGGGGAGCTGTTTTTT.

The chain is built from TRBV30 and TRBJ1-5; D might be TRBD1 (5 bases). V was pared by 0 bases and J by 6 bases, with 12 bases between. This CDR3 comprises 14 residues. Germline loops: CDR1 GTSNPN, CDR2 SVGIG (reference sequence). The CDR3 DNA sequence: TGTGCCTGGAGTGTACGGGGGGGTGGTCAGCCCCAGCATTTT. Protein: CAWSVRGGGQPQHF.

V is TRBV5-1 and J is TRBJ1-1, with D possibly TRBD1 on 6 matching bases. V lost 4 bases and J 2 bases, leaving 9 bases between the germline ends. The CDR3 sequence is 13 residues long. Looked up from germline, CDR1 is SGHRS and CDR2 is YFSETQ. DNA for the CDR3: TGCGCCAGCAGCGGACAGCTTAACACTGAAGCTTTCTTT. It is translated as CASSGQLNTEAFF.

This chain joins TRBV18 and TRBJ2-1, with D unclear. The germline V gene encodes CDR1 KGHSH and CDR2 LQKENI. This CDR3 is 13 amino acids long. V dropped 2 bases and J dropped 5 bases, with 7 bases sitting between them. In DNA, the CDR3 is TGTGCCAGCTCACCAGAAATGGACAATGAGCAGTTCTTC. Translation: CASSPEMDNEQFF.

The chain couples TRBV7-2 to TRBJ1-2; D ambiguous. V was trimmed by 2 bases and J by 4 bases, leaving 14 bases between them. The CDR3 has 15 residues. Per the germline V gene, CDR1 is SGHTA and CDR2 is FQGNSA. CDR3 in amino acids: CASSLPVRTFYGYTF. As DNA, the CDR3 is TGTGCCAGCAGCTTACCGGTTCGGACGTTCTATGGCTACACCTTC.

A few counts support this clone. The chain employs TRBV5-6 and TRBJ1-6; D is ambiguous. CDR1 SGHDT and CDR2 YYEEEE come from the germline V gene. The CDR3 extends over 12 amino acids. Deletions cut 0 bases from V and 8 bases from J, with 3 bases between. CDR3 in DNA: TGTGCCAGCAGCTTGGTTGATTCACCCCTCCACTTT. Translated: CASSLVDSPLHF.

The sample holds a few counts of this clone. The chain has TRBV7-9 and TRBJ2-7, with a tentative D call TRBD1 (5 bases). V lost 5 bases, J lost 0 bases, and 8 bases lay in between. This CDR3 contains 13 residues. Germline V gives CDR1 SEHNR, CDR2 FQNEAQ (reference sequence). The CDR3 DNA is TGTGCCAGCAGCCCGGACATCTCCTACGAGCAGTACTTC. Translation gives CASSPDISYEQYF.